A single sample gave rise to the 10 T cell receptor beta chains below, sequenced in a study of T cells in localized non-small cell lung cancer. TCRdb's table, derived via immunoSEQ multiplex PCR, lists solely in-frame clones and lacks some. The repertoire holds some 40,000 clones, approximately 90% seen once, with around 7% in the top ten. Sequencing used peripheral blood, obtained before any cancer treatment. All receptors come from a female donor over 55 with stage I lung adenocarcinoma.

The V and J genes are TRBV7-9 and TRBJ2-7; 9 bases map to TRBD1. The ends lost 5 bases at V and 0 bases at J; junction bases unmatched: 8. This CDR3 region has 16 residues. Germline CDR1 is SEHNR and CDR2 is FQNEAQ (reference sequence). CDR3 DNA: TGTGCCAGCAGCCCACAGGGGGCCGTCAGCTCCTACGAGCAGTACTTC. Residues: CASSPQGAVSSYEQYF.

CDR3 DNA: TGTGCCAGCAGCCCGGGAGGGTACTCCTACAATGAGCAGTTCTTC. Amino acid sequence: CASSPGGYSYNEQFF. The chain carries TRBV11-3 and TRBJ2-1, with TRBD2 identical over 8 bases. CDR3 length: 15 amino acids. The V and J ends lost 5 bases and 0 bases, in that order; junction bases with no gene match: 3. Germline V gene data show CDR1 as SGHNT and CDR2 as YENEEA.

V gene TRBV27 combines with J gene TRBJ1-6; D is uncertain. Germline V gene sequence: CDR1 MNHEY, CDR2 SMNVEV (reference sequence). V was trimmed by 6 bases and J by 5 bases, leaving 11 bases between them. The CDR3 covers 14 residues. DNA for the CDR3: TGTGCCAGCAGACACATGTGGGATAATTCACCCCTCCACTTT. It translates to CASRHMWDNSPLHF.

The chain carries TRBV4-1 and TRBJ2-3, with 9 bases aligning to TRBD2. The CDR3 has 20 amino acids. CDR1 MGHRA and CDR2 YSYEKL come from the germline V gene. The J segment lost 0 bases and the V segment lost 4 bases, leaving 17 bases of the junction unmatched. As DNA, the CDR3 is TGCGCCAGCAGCCGAGGACGGACTAGCGCGACAAAATCTAGCACAGATACGCAGTATTTT. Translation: CASSRGRTSATKSSTDTQYF.

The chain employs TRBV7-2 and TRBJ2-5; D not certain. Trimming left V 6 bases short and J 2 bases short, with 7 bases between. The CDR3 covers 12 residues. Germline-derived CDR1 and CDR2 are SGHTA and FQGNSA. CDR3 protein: CASRPTQETQYF. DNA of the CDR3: TGTGCCAGCAGGCCTACTCAAGAGACCCAGTACTTC.

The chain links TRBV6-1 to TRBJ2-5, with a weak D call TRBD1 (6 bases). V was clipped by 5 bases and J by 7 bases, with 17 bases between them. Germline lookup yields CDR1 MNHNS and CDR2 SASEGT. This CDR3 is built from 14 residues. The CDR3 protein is CASSRDIEFATQYF. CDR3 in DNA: TGTGCCAGCAGTCGGGACATAGAGTTCGCGACCCAGTACTTC.

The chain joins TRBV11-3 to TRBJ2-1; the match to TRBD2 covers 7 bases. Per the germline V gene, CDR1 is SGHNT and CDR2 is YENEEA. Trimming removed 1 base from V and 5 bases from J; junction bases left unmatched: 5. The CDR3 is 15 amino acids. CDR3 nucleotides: TGTGCCAGCAGCTTAGGGACTAGTTCAAACAATGAGCAGTTCTTC. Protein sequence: CASSLGTSSNNEQFF.

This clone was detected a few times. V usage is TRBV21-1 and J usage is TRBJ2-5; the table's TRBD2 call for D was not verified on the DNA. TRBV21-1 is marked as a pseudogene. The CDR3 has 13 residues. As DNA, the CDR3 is TGTGCCAGCAGCAAAGGGCTGGGGGGGACCCAGTACTTC. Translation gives CASSKGLGGTQYF.

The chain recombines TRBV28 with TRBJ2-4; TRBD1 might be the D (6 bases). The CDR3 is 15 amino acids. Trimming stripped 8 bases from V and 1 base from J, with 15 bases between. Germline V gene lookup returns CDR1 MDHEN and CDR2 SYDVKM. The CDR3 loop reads CASGTRGMAKNIQYF. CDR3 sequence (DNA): TGTGCCAGCGGGACCAGGGGAATGGCCAAAAACATTCAGTACTTC.

The CDR3: CSVDSGNYGYTF. CDR3 nucleotide sequence: TGCAGCGTTGACAGCGGCAACTATGGCTACACCTTC. The chain carries TRBV29-1 and TRBJ1-2; D remains unclear. The V end lost 3 bases, the J end lost 2 bases, and 7 bases lay between the germline ends. Germline V gives CDR1 SQVTM, CDR2 ANQGSEA. The CDR3 totals 12 residues. The full variable domain, completed using reference TRBV29-1 and TRBJ1-2, is SAVISQKPSRDICQRGTSLTIQCQVDSQVTMMFWYRQQPGQSLTLIATANQGSEATYESGFVIDKFPISRPNLTFSTLTVSNMSPEDSSIYLCSVDSGNYGYTFGSGTRLTVV.